Below are 21 T cell receptor beta chains sequenced from a single sample in a study of cytomegalovirus exposure and HLA in healthy donors. The PCR employed 60 Vbeta primers together with 13 Jbeta primers. Generated by immunoSEQ multiplex PCR, the TCRdb table keeps only in-frame clones and is missing some. The profile shows some 99,000 clones, 73% of them singletons. Sequencing used PBMCs. Receptor source: a man aged 40-50 years in good health and CMV-seronegative.

The V gene is TRBV19, the J gene TRBJ1-2; the D gene is possibly TRBD1 (6 bases). Germline assignment: CDR1 LNHDA and CDR2 SQIVND (reference sequence). Trimming stripped 3 bases from V and 3 bases from J, with 23 bases between. The CDR3 contains 18 residues. The CDR3 loop is CASSMGRDYSKGDYGYTF. The CDR3, as DNA: TGTGCCAGTAGTATGGGCAGGGACTACAGTAAGGGGGACTATGGCTACACCTTC.

V is TRBV6-5 and J is TRBJ1-6; possibly TRBD1 for D (6 bases). Trimming took off 11 bases at V and 6 bases at J, with 17 bases between the two ends. Germline loops: CDR1 MNHEY, CDR2 SVGAGI. CDR3 length equals 14 residues. CDR3 coding DNA: TGTGCCTCCCAAGTTTGGGGGCTTAATTCACCCCTCCACTTT. Translated, it gives CASQVWGLNSPLHF.

The chain uses TRBV1 and TRBJ2-3; the table assigns TRBD2, which was not confirmed against the DNA. TRBV1 is given as a pseudogene. CDR3 size: 18 residues. CDR3 nucleotide sequence: TGCACCAGCAGCCAAGGGCCCCCTAGCCAGCAAGACACAGATACGCAGTATTTT. Translating it yields CTSSQGPPSQQDTDTQYF.

This clone was observed a handful of times. The rearrangement joins TRBV6-5 to TRBJ2-7; 9 bases line up with TRBD2. The CDR3 has 16 amino acids. The V segment lost 2 bases and the J segment 3 bases; nucleotides outside the gene matches: 8. Per the germline V gene, CDR1 is MNHEY and CDR2 is SVGAGI. This CDR3 is CASSYPASGENYEQYF. The CDR3 region has the DNA TGTGCCAGCAGTTACCCAGCTAGCGGGGAAAACTACGAGCAGTACTTC.

This chain uses TRBV7-2 with TRBJ2-1, with a possible D match to TRBD1 (5 bases). V was cut by 6 bases and J by 9 bases, with 9 bases left in between. This CDR3 comprises 11 residues. Germline V gene data show CDR1 as SGHTA and CDR2 as FQGNSA. The CDR3 DNA is TGTGCCAGCAGTGGGGCGAGTGAGCAGTTCTTC. This codes for CASSGASEQFF.

The V gene is TRBV6-5, the J gene TRBJ1-6; tentative D call: TRBD1 (6 bases). Germline CDR1 and CDR2: MNHEY and SVGAGI. The CDR3 totals 15 residues. V was pared by 6 bases and J by 0 bases, with 9 bases between. The CDR3 region is CASRGQSSYNSPLHF. CDR3 bases: TGTGCCAGCAGGGGACAAAGCTCCTATAATTCACCCCTCCACTTT.

This chain uses TRBV6-4 with TRBJ2-2; D is perhaps TRBD2 (5 bases). The CDR3 contains 14 residues. Between the trimmed V and J ends, which lost 6 bases and 2 bases, there was a span of 10 bases. Germline V lookup: CDR1 MRHNA, CDR2 SNTAGT. In DNA, the CDR3 is TGTGCCAGCAGCGGACTGGATAACACCGGGGAGCTGTTTTTT. Translation gives CASSGLDNTGELFF.

This clone was detected only a few times. The chain couples TRBV10-3 to TRBJ1-6; TRBD1 might be the D (5 bases). The CDR3 is 18 amino acids. Trimming removed 2 bases at V and 7 bases at J, with 21 bases between. Germline assignment: CDR1 ENHRY and CDR2 SYGVKD. CDR3 sequence: CAISEGGVGKVGNSPLHF. Here the CDR3 DNA reads TGTGCCATCAGTGAGGGAGGGGTTGGCAAAGTAGGGAATTCACCCCTCCACTTT.

This clone appeared once. CDR3 protein: CASTPRQGGTGELFF. DNA for the CDR3: TGCGCCAGCACCCCTAGACAGGGAGGCACCGGGGAGCTGTTTTTT. The chain links TRBV5-1 to TRBJ2-2; the D gene is possibly TRBD1 (7 bases). The V end was cut by 6 bases, the J end by 4 bases, with 16 bases between. The germline gives CDR1 SGHRS, CDR2 YFSETQ. The CDR3 covers 15 residues.

The rearrangement links TRBV28 to TRBJ2-7, with 8 nucleotides matching TRBD1. V lost 3 bases and J lost 2; bases outside the gene matches: 3. The germline gives CDR1 MDHEN, CDR2 SYDVKM. CDR3 length: 14 residues. CDR3 amino acids: CASSFRGQAYEQYF. CDR3 DNA sequence: TGTGCCAGCAGTTTTCGGGGACAGGCCTACGAGCAGTACTTC.

This clone was seen a single time. For the CDR3, the DNA is TGTGCCAGCAGACCTTCTATAGCCGGACACCAGGACTCCTATAATTCACCCCTCCACTTT. It specifies CASRPSIAGHQDSYNSPLHF. The chain links TRBV13 to TRBJ1-6; D is perhaps TRBD1 (5 bases). The CDR3 is 20 residues long. In germline, CDR1 is PRHDT, CDR2 FYEKMQ (reference sequence). V was clipped by 6 bases and J by 0 bases, with 24 bases between them.

This clone was observed a handful of times. The genes are TRBV4-2 and TRBJ2-5; TRBD2 agrees at 8 bases. The CDR3 sequence is 15 residues long. Per germline, CDR1 LGHNA and CDR2 YNFKEQ. V was pared by 4 bases and J by 3 bases, with 7 bases of the junction left unmatched. This CDR3 reads CASSPASGGEETQYF. The DNA for the CDR3 is TGTGCCAGCAGCCCGGCCAGCGGGGGAGAAGAGACCCAGTACTTC.

The V and J genes are TRBV7-2 and TRBJ1-6, with TRBD1 identical over 10 bases. In germline, CDR1 is SGHTA, CDR2 FQGNSA. V lost 4 bases and J lost 9; bases outside the gene matches: 3. The CDR3 has 14 amino acids. Here the CDR3 reads CASSWGQGFSPLHF. CDR3 in DNA: TGTGCCAGCAGCTGGGGACAGGGGTTTTCACCCCTCCACTTT.

J is TRBJ2-5 and V is TRBV6-8; tentative D call: TRBD1 (6 bases). The length of the CDR3 is 15 residues. The V and J ends lost 0 bases and 2 bases respectively, with 10 bases between them. The germline V gene has CDR1 MNHGY and CDR2 SAAAGT. The CDR3: CASSYSPGEQETQYF. The CDR3 nucleotides read TGTGCCAGCAGTTACTCGCCAGGGGAACAAGAGACCCAGTACTTC.

The chain recombines TRBV5-1 with TRBJ2-5; TRBD2 is a possible D gene (6 bases). This CDR3 has 13 residues. Germline V gene sequence: CDR1 SGHRS, CDR2 YFSETQ. Trimming stripped 5 bases from V and 2 bases from J, with 10 bases between. The CDR3 sequence is CASRGLSQETQYF. Here the CDR3 DNA reads TGCGCCAGCAGGGGACTCTCACAAGAGACCCAGTACTTC. Filled out from reference TRBV5-1 and TRBJ2-5, the complete variable domain reads KAGVTQTPRYLIKTRGQQVTLSCSPISGHRSVSWYQQTPGQGLQFLFEYFSETQRNKGNFPGRFSGRQFSNSRSEMNVSTLELGDSALYLCASRGLSQETQYFGPGTRLLVL.

V usage is TRBV28 and J usage is TRBJ2-1; TRBD2 agrees at 8 bases. The V segment lost 2 bases and the J segment 2 bases; nucleotides outside the gene matches: 5. The CDR3 loop spans 16 amino acids. Germline CDR1 is MDHEN and CDR2 is SYDVKM. CDR3 nucleotides: TGTGCCAGCAGTTTAGAGGCGGGGGGAGCCTACAATGAGCAGTTCTTC. This codes for CASSLEAGGAYNEQFF.

This clone appeared once. V usage is TRBV19 and J usage is TRBJ2-1, with 9 bases that match TRBD2. CDR3 size: 17 residues. Per germline, CDR1 LNHDA and CDR2 SQIVND (reference sequence). Losses at the gene ends were 1 base for V and 2 bases for J; bases not matched to a gene: 6. The CDR3 sequence is CASSIGTSGSPYNEQFF. The CDR3 region has the DNA TGTGCCAGTAGTATAGGTACTAGCGGGTCACCCTACAATGAGCAGTTCTTC.

The rearrangement links TRBV7-9 to TRBJ2-1, with TRBD1 as a possible D gene (7 bases). The CDR3 is made up of 14 amino acids. Germline V gene sequence: CDR1 SEHNR, CDR2 FQNEAQ (reference sequence). Trimming took off 3 bases at V and 7 bases at J, with 13 bases between the two ends. The CDR3 DNA reads as TGTGCCAGCAGCTTTTTACAGGGGAGGAATGAGCAGTTCTTC. Protein product: CASSFLQGRNEQFF. The complete variable domain, with remaining parts taken from reference TRBV7-9 and TRBJ2-1, reads DTGVSQNPRHKITKRGQNVTFRCDPISEHNRLYWYRQTLGQGPEFLTYFQNEAQLEKSRLLSDRFSAERPKGSFSTLEIQRTEQGDSAMYLCASSFLQGRNEQFFGPGTRLTVL.

This rearrangement joins TRBV6-6 to TRBJ2-7, with 9 bases aligning to TRBD1. Trimming cost V 6 bases and J 5 bases; bases outside gene matches: 8. Germline-derived CDR1 and CDR2 are MNHNY and SVGAGI (reference sequence). The CDR3 contains 14 residues. Here the CDR3 reads CASSKTGGNHEQYF. The DNA of the CDR3 is TGTGCCAGCAGCAAGACAGGGGGAAATCACGAGCAGTACTTC.

Only a few counts were recorded for this clone. The chain uses TRBV28 and TRBJ1-3, with TRBD1 identical over 8 bases. CDR1 is MDHEN, CDR2 SYDVKM, per germline. The CDR3 length is 16 residues. Trimming at V came to 4 bases and at J to 0 bases, leaving 5 bases not matched to a gene. For the CDR3, the DNA is TGTGCCAGCAGTTCATATACAGGGGGCTCTGGAAACACCATATATTTT. This encodes CASSSYTGGSGNTIYF.

This clone is deemed medium-sized. The rearrangement uses TRBV6-4 and TRBJ2-3; 7 bases are a match to TRBD2. The germline V gene encodes CDR1 MRHNA and CDR2 SNTAGT. The CDR3 is 17 amino acids. J was trimmed by 1 base and V by 5 bases; bases with no gene match: 12. CDR3 amino acids: CASSPTGEGGGTDTQYF. Here the CDR3 DNA reads TGTGCCAGCAGTCCCACCGGGGAGGGAGGGGGCACAGATACGCAGTATTTT.